Given below is one TCR beta chain in context. At one boundary the junction diverges from the germline segment, which might be a read error. The entry originates in a study of regulatory T cells in long-lasting Graves disease. The V gene's germline CDR1 is LNHDA and CDR2 SQIVND (reference sequence). CDR3 length: 16 residues. In building TCR beta libraries, iRepertoire HTBI primers were used together with Arm-PCR of CDR3 regions. Using its own MiXCR run on the multiplex PCR reads, TCRdb lists one record per CDR3 protein. The table has 250,000 to 300,000 distinct CDR3 sequences, about 18% seen once. Time point: newly diagnosed GD, antithyroid drugs for less than 3 months. The TCR library was made from RNA extracted from PBMCs. These data also featured in a second study, about T cells in Graves' hyperthyroidism and ophthalmopathy.

The chain uses TRBV19 and TRBJ1-5; D remains unclear. This clonotype was obtained from a woman aged 30 to 39 with Graves disease. This sample comprised peripheral blood mononuclear cells (PBMCs), obtained at new diagnosis, from a patient treated with antithyroid drugs. CDR3 protein: CASSNGGRMSSQPQHF. The CDR3 nucleotides are TGTGCCAGTAGTAATGGAGGGCGGATGAGCAGTCAGCCCCAGCATTTT.